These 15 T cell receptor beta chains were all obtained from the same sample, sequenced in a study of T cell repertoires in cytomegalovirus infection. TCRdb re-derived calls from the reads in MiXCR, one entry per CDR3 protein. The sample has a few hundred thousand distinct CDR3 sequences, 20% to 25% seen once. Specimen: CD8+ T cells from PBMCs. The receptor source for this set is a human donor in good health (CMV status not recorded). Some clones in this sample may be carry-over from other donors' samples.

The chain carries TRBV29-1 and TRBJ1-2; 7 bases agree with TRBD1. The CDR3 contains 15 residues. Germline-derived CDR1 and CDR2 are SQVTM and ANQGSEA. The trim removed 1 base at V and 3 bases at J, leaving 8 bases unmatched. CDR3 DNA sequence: TGCAGCGTTGAAGGGACAGGCCTCCTAGACTATGGCTACACCTTC. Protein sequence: CSVEGTGLLDYGYTF.

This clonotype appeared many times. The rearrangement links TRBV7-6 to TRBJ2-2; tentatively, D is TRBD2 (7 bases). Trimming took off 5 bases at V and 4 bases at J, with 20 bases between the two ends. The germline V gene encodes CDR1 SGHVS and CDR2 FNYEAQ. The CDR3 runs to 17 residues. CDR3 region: CASSPRYGGAVTGELFF. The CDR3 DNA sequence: TGTGCCAGCAGCCCCCGTTATGGGGGGGCGGTCACCGGGGAGCTGTTTTTT.

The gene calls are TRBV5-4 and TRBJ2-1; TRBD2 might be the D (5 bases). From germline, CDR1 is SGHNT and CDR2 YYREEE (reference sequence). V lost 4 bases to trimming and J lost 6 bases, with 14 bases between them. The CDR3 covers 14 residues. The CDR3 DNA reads TGTGCCAGCAGCAAGGACTGGGAACTCAATGAGCAGTTCTTC. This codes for CASSKDWELNEQFF.

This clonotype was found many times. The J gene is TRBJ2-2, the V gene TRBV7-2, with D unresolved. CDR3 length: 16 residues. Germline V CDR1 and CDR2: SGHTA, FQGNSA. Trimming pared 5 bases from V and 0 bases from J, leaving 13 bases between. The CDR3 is CASSPYKFANTGELFF. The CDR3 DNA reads TGTGCCAGCAGCCCCTACAAGTTCGCGAACACCGGGGAGCTGTTTTTT. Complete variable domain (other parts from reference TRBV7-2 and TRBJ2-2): GAGVSQSPSNKVTEKGKDVELRCDPISGHTALYWYRQSLGQGLEFLIYFQGNSAPDKSGLPSDRFSAERTGGSVSTLTIQRTQQEDSAVYLCASSPYKFANTGELFFGEGSRLTVL.

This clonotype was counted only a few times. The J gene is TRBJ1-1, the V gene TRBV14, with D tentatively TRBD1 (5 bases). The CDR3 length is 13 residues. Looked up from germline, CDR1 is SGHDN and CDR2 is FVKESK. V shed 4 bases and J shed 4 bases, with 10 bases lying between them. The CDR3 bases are TGTGCCAGCAGCCGGGGGAGGAGCACTGAAGCTTTCTTT. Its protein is CASSRGRSTEAFF.

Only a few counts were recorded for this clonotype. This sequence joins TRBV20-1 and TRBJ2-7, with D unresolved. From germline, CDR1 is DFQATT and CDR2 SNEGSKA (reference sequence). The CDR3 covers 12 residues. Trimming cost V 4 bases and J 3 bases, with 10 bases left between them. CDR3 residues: CSAKSLFYEQYF. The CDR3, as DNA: TGCAGTGCTAAGAGCTTATTCTACGAGCAGTACTTC.

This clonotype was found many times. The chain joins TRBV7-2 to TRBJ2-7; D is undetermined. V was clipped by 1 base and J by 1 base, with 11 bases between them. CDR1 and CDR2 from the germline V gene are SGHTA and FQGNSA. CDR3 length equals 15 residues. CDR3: CASSLDSSGSYEQYF. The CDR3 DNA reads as TGTGCCAGCAGCTTAGATAGTAGTGGGTCCTACGAGCAGTACTTC.

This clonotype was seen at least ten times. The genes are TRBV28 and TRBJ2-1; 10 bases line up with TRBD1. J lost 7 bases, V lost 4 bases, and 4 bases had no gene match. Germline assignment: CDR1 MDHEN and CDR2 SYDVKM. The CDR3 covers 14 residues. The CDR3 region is CASSWTGGLNEQFF. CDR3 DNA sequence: TGTGCCAGCAGTTGGACAGGGGGTTTAAATGAGCAGTTCTTC.

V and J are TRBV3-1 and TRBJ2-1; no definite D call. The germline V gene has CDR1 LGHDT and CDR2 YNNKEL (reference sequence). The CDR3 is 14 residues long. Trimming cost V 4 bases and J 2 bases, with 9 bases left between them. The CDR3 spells CASSPTHTYNEQFF. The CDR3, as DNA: TGTGCCAGCAGCCCGACGCACACCTACAATGAGCAGTTCTTC.

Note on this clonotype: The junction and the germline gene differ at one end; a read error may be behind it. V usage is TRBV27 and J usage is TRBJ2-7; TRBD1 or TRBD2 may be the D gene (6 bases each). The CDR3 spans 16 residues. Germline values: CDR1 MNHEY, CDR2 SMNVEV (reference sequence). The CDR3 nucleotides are TGTGCCGGCAGTTTAAGCTGGGGGGCTCGCTCAGACGAGCAGTACTTC. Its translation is CAGSLSWGARSDEQYF.

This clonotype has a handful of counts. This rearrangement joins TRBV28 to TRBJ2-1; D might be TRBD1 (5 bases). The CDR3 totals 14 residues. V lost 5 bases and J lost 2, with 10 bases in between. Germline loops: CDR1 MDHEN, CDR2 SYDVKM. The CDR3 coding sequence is TGTGCCAGCAGTGGGGCCGGCACCTACAATGAGCAGTTCTTC. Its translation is CASSGAGTYNEQFF.

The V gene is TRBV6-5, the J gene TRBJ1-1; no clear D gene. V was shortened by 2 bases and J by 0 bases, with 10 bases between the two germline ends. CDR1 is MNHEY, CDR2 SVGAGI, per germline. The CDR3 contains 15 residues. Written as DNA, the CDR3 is TGTGCCAGCAGTTACGGGAACGGTATGAACACTGAAGCTTTCTTT. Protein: CASSYGNGMNTEAFF.

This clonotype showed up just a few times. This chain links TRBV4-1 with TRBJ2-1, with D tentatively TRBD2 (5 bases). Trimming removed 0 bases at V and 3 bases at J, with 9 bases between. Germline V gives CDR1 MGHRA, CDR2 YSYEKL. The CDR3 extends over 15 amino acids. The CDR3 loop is CASSQDYGVYNEQFF. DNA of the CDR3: TGCGCCAGCAGCCAAGATTACGGGGTCTACAATGAGCAGTTCTTC.

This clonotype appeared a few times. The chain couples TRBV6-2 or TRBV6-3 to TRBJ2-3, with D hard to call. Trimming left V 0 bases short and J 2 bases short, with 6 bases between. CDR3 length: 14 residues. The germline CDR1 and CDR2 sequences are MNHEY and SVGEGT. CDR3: CASSYSGTTDTQYF. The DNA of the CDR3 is TGTGCCAGCAGTTACTCGGGCACCACAGATACGCAGTATTTT.

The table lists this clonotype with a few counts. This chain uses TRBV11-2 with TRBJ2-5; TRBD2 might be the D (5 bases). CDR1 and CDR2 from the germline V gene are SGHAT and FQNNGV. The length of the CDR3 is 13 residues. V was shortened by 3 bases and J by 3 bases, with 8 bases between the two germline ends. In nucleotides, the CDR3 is TGTGCCAGCAGCTTCCGGGGAGAAGAGACCCAGTACTTC. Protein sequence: CASSFRGEETQYF. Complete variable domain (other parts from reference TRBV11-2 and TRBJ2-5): EAGVAQSPRYKIIEKRQSVAFWCNPISGHATLYWYQQILGQGPKLLIQFQNNGVVDDSQLPKDRFSAERLKGVDSTLKIQPAKLEDSAVYLCASSFRGEETQYFGPGTRLLVL.